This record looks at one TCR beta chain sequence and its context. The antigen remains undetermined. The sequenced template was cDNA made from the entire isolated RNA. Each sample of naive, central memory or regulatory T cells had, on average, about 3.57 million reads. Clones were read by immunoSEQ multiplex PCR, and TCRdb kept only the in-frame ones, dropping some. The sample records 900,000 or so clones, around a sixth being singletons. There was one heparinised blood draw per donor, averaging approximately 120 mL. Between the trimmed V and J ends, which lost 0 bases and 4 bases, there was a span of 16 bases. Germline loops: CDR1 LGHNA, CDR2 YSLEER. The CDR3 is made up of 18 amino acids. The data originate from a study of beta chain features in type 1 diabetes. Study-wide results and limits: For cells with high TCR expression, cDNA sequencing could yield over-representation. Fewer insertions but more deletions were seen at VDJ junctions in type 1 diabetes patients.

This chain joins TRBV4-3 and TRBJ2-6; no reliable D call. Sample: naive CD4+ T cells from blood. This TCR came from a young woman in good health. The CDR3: CASSQDSSWGSGANVLTF. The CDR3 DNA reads TGCGCCAGCAGCCAAGATAGCTCTTGGGGATCCGGGGCCAACGTCCTGACTTTC.